The rows below give T cell receptor beta chains drawn from one sample of a study of T cell responses to AZD1222 COVID-19 vaccine. Only in-frame clones appear in the TCRdb table, and some are missing; sequencing was by immunoSEQ multiplex PCR. The repertoire includes roughly 150,000 clones, approximately 90% of them detected once, and about 1.6% sits in the top ten. The sequencing here drew on peripheral blood, taken 28 days after the second AZD1222 dose. These TCRs come from an adult who received the AZD1222 COVID-19 vaccine. The CDR3 runs from the conserved cysteine through the conserved F or W.

j_call	v_call	cdr3_aa
TRBJ1-1	TRBV10-1	CASSEGGNTEAFF
TRBJ1-5	TRBV18	CASSPGLSQPQHF
TRBJ2-1	TRBV5-8	CASSLSRGYNEQFF
TRBJ2-7	TRBV10-3	CAISAGSYEQYF
TRBJ1-2	TRBV5-1	CASSPRGTVINGYTF
TRBJ2-3	TRBV6-9	CASSYDWDSGYTDTQYF
TRBJ2-1	TRBV27	CASSLSASGSQNEQFF
TRBJ2-5	TRBV7-2	CASSSRGAQYF
TRBJ2-5	TRBV19	CASSGLQETQYF
TRBJ1-3	TRBV7-2	CASSPRGSSGNTIYF
TRBJ2-1	TRBV19	CASSKSPGTSGRGIEFF
TRBJ2-2	TRBV6-2/TRBV6-3	CASSYRWGAGELFF
TRBJ1-1	TRBV6-2/TRBV6-3	CASSYPPGAPGTEAFF
TRBJ1-6	TRBV3-1/TRBV3-2	CASSQDLAKPLHF
TRBJ1-5	TRBV6-5	CASGWGSGNQPQHF
TRBJ1-5	TRBV7-2	CASSLSYGYSNQPQHF
TRBJ2-7	TRBV3-1/TRBV3-2	CASSQEDRTTYEQYF
TRBJ1-1	TRBV19	CASRGYGQAFF
TRBJ2-6	TRBV6-5	CASRAGSGANVLTF
TRBJ1-5	TRBV19	CASSMPPQHF
TRBJ1-1	TRBV6-5	CASSYGLAGSTEAFF
TRBJ2-1	TRBV11-3	CASSAGGSYNEQFF
TRBJ1-3	TRBV3-1/TRBV3-2	CASRQGQGHGTIYF
TRBJ1-2	TRBV19	CASSLPFNYGYTF
TRBJ1-1	TRBV4-1	CASSQVGTDTEAFF
TRBJ2-5	TRBV12-3/TRBV12-4	CASSLAEETQYF
TRBJ1-1	TRBV28	CAAETGLFDTEAFF
TRBJ2-6	TRBV7-6	CASSTGQGAAGANVLTF
TRBJ2-2	TRBV4-1	CASSQGGGSNTGELFF
TRBJ1-1	TRBV11-2	CASSRPGGSTEAFF